Listed below are T cell receptor beta chains from one sample, sequenced in a study of blood T cell repertoires in COVID-19. Data came from immunoSEQ multiplex PCR; TCRdb stores just in-frame clones and leaves some out. The table lists roughly 300,000 clones, more than 75% of them singletons. The source material was PBMCs or T cells enriched from blood (not recorded which). Source of these receptors: a middle-aged woman with acute COVID-19. Each CDR3 is given with its conserved first and last residue. A D gene is named only where the DNA matches it firmly. Size is omitted from some rows. Given values are once, few, many or a class for expanded clones.

clone_size	d_call	j_call	v_call	cdr3_aa	cdr3_nt
NA	TRBD1	TRBJ1-6	TRBV18	CASSKDRANSPLHF	TGTGCCAGCTCTAAGGACAGGGCGAATTCACCCCTCCACTTT
NA	NA	TRBJ1-1	TRBV4-2	CASSQVGIWGGNTEAFF	TGTGCCAGCAGCCAAGTAGGGATATGGGGGGGGAACACTGAAGCTTTCTTT
NA	NA	TRBJ2-7	TRBV7-9	CASSARDTFYEQYF	TGTGCCAGCAGCGCCCGGGACACTTTCTACGAGCAGTACTTC
few	TRBD1	TRBJ1-1	TRBV27	CASSVQGENTEAFF	TGTGCCAGCAGCGTACAGGGGGAGAACACTGAAGCTTTCTTT
NA	NA	TRBJ1-1	TRBV27	CASSRTLTATEAFF	TGTGCCAGCAGTCGCACCTTGACAGCGACTGAAGCTTTCTTT
NA	TRBD1	TRBJ2-6	TRBV19	CASRKVGTGLSGANVLTF	TGTGCCAGTAGGAAAGTCGGGACAGGCCTCTCTGGGGCCAACGTCCTGACTTTC
NA	NA	TRBJ1-3	TRBV7-8	CASSPRTGSSGNTIYF	TGTGCCAGCAGCCCAAGAACAGGGAGCTCTGGAAACACCATATATTTT
NA	NA	TRBJ2-3	TRBV2	CASRGDNRPTDTQYF	TGTGCCAGCAGGGGCGACAACCGCCCCACAGATACGCAGTATTTT
NA	NA	TRBJ1-2	TRBV20-1	CSARSFGYTF	TGCAGTGCTAGGAGCTTTGGCTACACCTTC
NA	NA	TRBJ2-1	TRBV11-3	CASSLDLGEQFF	TGTGCCAGCAGCTTAGATCTCGGTGAGCAGTTCTTC
NA	TRBD2	TRBJ2-2	TRBV10-3	CAISEGTSGRTNTGELFF	TGTGCCATCAGTGAAGGGACTAGCGGGAGGACGAACACCGGGGAGCTGTTTTTT
NA	TRBD2	TRBJ2-1	TRBV11-2	CASSSLAGANNEQFF	TGTGCCAGCAGTTCACTAGCGGGGGCCAACAATGAGCAGTTCTTC
NA	NA	TRBJ1-2	TRBV28	CASSFETARPNTF	TGTGCCAGCAGTTTCGAGACAGCCCGTCCCAACACCTTC
NA	NA	TRBJ1-1	TRBV6-5	CASSSPGTLNTEAFF	TGTGCCAGCAGTTCCCCAGGGACATTGAACACTGAAGCTTTCTTT
NA	NA	TRBJ2-7	TRBV5-5	CASSLRGGLSYEQYF	TGTGCCAGCAGCTTGAGGGGGGGCCTCTCCTACGAGCAGTACTTC
NA	NA	TRBJ2-3	TRBV20-1	CSASQQIYTDTQYF	TGCAGTGCTAGTCAACAGATATACACAGATACGCAGTATTTT
NA	TRBD2	TRBJ2-5	TRBV5-1	CASSLEGLAGVRAETQYF	TGCGCCAGCAGCTTGGAAGGACTAGCGGGAGTTAGAGCAGAGACCCAGTACTTC
NA	NA	TRBJ2-3	TRBV5-1	CASTSRGGTDTQYF	TGCGCCAGCACTTCGCGGGGAGGCACAGATACGCAGTATTTT
NA	NA	TRBJ1-3	TRBV11-2	CASGGGDGNTIYF	TGTGCCAGCGGGGGAGGGGATGGAAACACCATATATTTT
NA	TRBD1	TRBJ1-2	TRBV6-6	CASSQRTGGANGYTF	TGTGCCAGCAGTCAACGGACAGGGGGCGCGAATGGCTACACCTTC
NA	TRBD2	TRBJ2-7	TRBV7-2	CASSLSRGLAGQGNEQYF	TGTGCCAGCAGCTTATCAAGGGGACTAGCGGGCCAAGGGAACGAGCAGTACTTC
NA	NA	TRBJ2-2	TRBV7-2	CASSLRRSYTGELFF	TGTGCCAGCAGCTTACGCAGGTCGTACACCGGGGAGCTGTTTTTT
NA	NA	TRBJ1-2	TRBV30	CAWRQAPPNYGYTF	TGTGCCTGGAGGCAGGCCCCACCTAACTATGGCTACACCTTC
NA	TRBD1	TRBJ1-1	TRBV14	CASSRTGWRLNTEAFF	TGTGCCAGCAGCCGGACAGGTTGGAGGTTGAACACTGAAGCTTTCTTT
NA	NA	TRBJ1-2	TRBV5-1	CASSLALARGKDGYTF	TGCGCCAGCAGCTTGGCCTTAGCCAGGGGCAAAGATGGCTACACCTTC
few	NA	TRBJ1-1	TRBV28	CATAGQKNTEAFF	TGTGCCACCGCTGGACAGAAGAACACTGAAGCTTTCTTT
NA	TRBD1	TRBJ1-4	TRBV7-9	CASSFPPRTGREKLFF	TGTGCCAGCAGCTTCCCTCCCAGGACAGGGCGTGAAAAACTGTTTTTT
NA	NA	TRBJ1-1	TRBV2	CASLRNLNTEAFF	TGTGCCAGCCTCAGAAATTTGAACACTGAAGCTTTCTTT
NA	TRBD1	TRBJ2-3	TRBV18	CASSPRDRGRDTQYF	TGTGCCAGCTCACCACGGGACAGGGGGCGGGATACGCAGTATTTT
NA	NA	TRBJ2-7	TRBV7-2	CASREGPTYEQYF	TGTGCCAGCAGGGAGGGACCCACCTACGAGCAGTACTTC
NA	TRBD2	TRBJ2-3	TRBV4-1	CASSHRLAGGPDTQYF	TGCGCCAGCAGCCACAGGCTAGCGGGGGGGCCAGATACGCAGTATTTT